This is a list of T cell receptor beta chains from one sample in a study of blood T cell repertoires in COVID-19. Profiled with immunoSEQ multiplex PCR; TCRdb holds only in-frame clones, not every one. The data hold some 420,000 clones, with roughly nine tenths observed a single time. The sample taken for sequencing was PBMCs or T cells enriched from blood (not recorded which). The receptors here all came from a man aged 25-40 years who had recovered from COVID-19. Each CDR3 is given with its conserved first and last residue. D genes are given only for firm matches. Only part of the rows carry a size: once, few, many, or a class if the clone is expanded.

size: -; V: TRBV6-4; D: -; J: TRBJ1-1; CDR3: CASSPAPGNTEAFF; DNA: TGTGCCAGCAGCCCTGCCCCGGGGAACACTGAAGCTTTCTTT
size: -; V: TRBV29-1; D: -; J: TRBJ2-2; CDR3: CSVGGGQNTGELFF; DNA: TGCAGCGTTGGGGGCGGACAGAACACCGGGGAGCTGTTTTTT
size: once; V: TRBV29-1; D: TRBD2; J: TRBJ2-1; CDR3: CSGGSIAGGVLFEQFF; DNA: TGCAGCGGGGGCTCCATAGCGGGAGGGGTCCTATTTGAGCAGTTCTTC
size: -; V: TRBV19; D: TRBD2; J: TRBJ2-7; CDR3: CATAQGGSYEQYF; DNA: TGTGCCACGGCTCAGGGCGGGAGCTACGAGCAGTACTTC
size: -; V: TRBV27; D: -; J: TRBJ1-5; CDR3: CATGGDNYSNQPQHF; DNA: TGTGCCACCGGGGGGGACAACTATAGCAATCAGCCCCAGCATTTT
size: -; V: TRBV27; D: -; J: TRBJ1-1; CDR3: CASSFGGMNTEAFF; DNA: TGTGCCAGCAGTTTCGGGGGTATGAACACTGAAGCTTTCTTT
size: -; V: TRBV11-3; D: -; J: TRBJ2-2; CDR3: CASSLGGTNTGELFF; DNA: TGTGCCAGCAGCTTAGGCGGGACGAACACCGGGGAGCTGTTTTTT
size: -; V: TRBV5-6; D: -; J: TRBJ1-5; CDR3: CASSLGDQPQHF; DNA: TGTGCCAGCAGCTTGGGAGATCAGCCCCAGCATTTT
size: -; V: TRBV27; D: TRBD1; J: TRBJ2-2; CDR3: CASRRTGIAAGELFF; DNA: TGTGCCAGCAGGCGGACAGGGATTGCGGCCGGGGAGCTGTTTTTT
size: -; V: TRBV15; D: -; J: TRBJ1-1; CDR3: CATSRGGNTEAFF; DNA: TGTGCCACCAGCAGAGGCGGGAACACTGAAGCTTTCTTT